Presented here are 11 T cell receptor beta chains from one specimen sequenced in a study of blood T cell repertoires in COVID-19. Produced via immunoSEQ multiplex PCR; TCRdb's table is partial and in-frame only. Altogether around 100,000 clones are present, 75% to 90% being singletons, with the ten largest covering 7.9%. The sample consisted of peripheral blood. These receptors were collected from a man between 65 and 85 years old with acute or convalescent COVID-19.

This clone occurred a few times. The rearrangement joins TRBV9 to TRBJ2-1, with D tentatively TRBD1 (6 bases). The CDR3 contains 16 residues. The V gene lost 9 bases and the J gene lost 1 base, with 20 bases spanning the gap. Germline V lookup: CDR1 SGDLS, CDR2 YYNGEE. The CDR3 reads CANPVKGGLSYNEQFF. The CDR3 DNA reads as TGTGCCAACCCCGTAAAAGGGGGTCTTTCCTACAATGAGCAGTTCTTC.

This clone was found once. V usage is TRBV5-1 and J usage is TRBJ1-1; TRBD1 agrees at 7 bases. V was pared by 3 bases and J by 7 bases, with 12 bases of the junction left unmatched. The CDR3 covers 15 residues. From germline, CDR1 is SGHRS and CDR2 YFSETQ. CDR3 sequence (DNA): TGCGCCAGCAGCTCGACCAACCTACAGGGGAATGAAGCTTTCTTT. It encodes CASSSTNLQGNEAFF.

This clone showed up just once. The chain has TRBV23-1 and TRBJ1-1; no clear D gene. TRBV23-1 is given ORF status, its function remaining uncertain. This CDR3 region has 16 residues. V was clipped by 6 bases and J by 3 bases, with 20 bases between them. CDR3: CASRLRPGFGDTEAFF. As DNA, the CDR3 is TGCGCCAGCAGACTTCGCCCGGGATTTGGCGACACTGAAGCTTTCTTT.

The CDR3 DNA sequence: TGCGCCAGCAGTGCCCAGGGAGGAAACACCATATATTTT. Its protein product is CASSAQGGNTIYF. V usage is TRBV10-2 and J usage is TRBJ1-3; TRBD1 is a possible D gene (5 bases). CDR1 is WSHSY, CDR2 SAAADI, per germline. The CDR3 has 13 residues. Deletions cut 4 bases from V and 4 bases from J, with 8 bases between.

This chain connects TRBV5-4 to TRBJ1-3; no clear D gene. V lost 0 bases and J 4 bases, leaving 8 bases between the germline ends. Germline V gives CDR1 SGHNT, CDR2 YYREEE (reference sequence). The CDR3 is 14 amino acids. CDR3 residues: CASSLDNTGNTIYF. The CDR3 DNA reads as TGTGCCAGCAGCTTGGATAACACGGGAAACACCATATATTTT.

The V gene is TRBV11-1, the J gene TRBJ2-6, with 8 bases aligning to TRBD1. The germline V gene has CDR1 SGHAT and CDR2 FQDESV (reference sequence). Germline trimming cut 5 bases from V and 4 bases from J; bases unmatched to any gene: 7. This CDR3 region has 16 residues. This chain's CDR3 is CASSKTGEPGANVLTF. The CDR3 bases are TGTGCCAGCAGCAAGACAGGGGAACCCGGGGCCAACGTCCTGACTTTC. The full variable domain, its missing parts supplied by reference TRBV11-1 and TRBJ2-6, is EAEVAQSPRYKITEKSQAVAFWCDPISGHATLYWYRQILGQGPELLVQFQDESVVDDSQLPKDRFSAERLKGVDSTLKIQPAELGDSAMYLCASSKTGEPGANVLTFGAGSRLTVL.

The gene calls are TRBV24-1 and TRBJ2-1; 12 bases line up with TRBD1. The CDR3 consists of 14 residues. V lost 7 bases, J lost 7 bases, and 4 bases stayed unmatched. The germline gives CDR1 KGHDR, CDR2 SFDVKD. The DNA of the CDR3 is TGTGCCACCAGAGTGGGACAGGGGGCAAATGAGCAGTTCTTC. This codes for CATRVGQGANEQFF.

V is TRBV5-4 and J is TRBJ2-7; TRBD1 agrees at 12 bases. CDR1 is SGHNT, CDR2 YYREEE, per germline (reference sequence). Trimming at V came to 0 bases and at J to 5 bases, leaving 9 bases not matched to a gene. The CDR3 has 17 residues. The CDR3 DNA reads as TGTGCCAGCAGCTTGGCCGTCGTTGGGACAGGGGGCGACGAGCAGTACTTC. Translation: CASSLAVVGTGGDEQYF.

The V call is TRBV7-2, the J call TRBJ2-1; TRBD2 aligns across 8 bases. Looked up from germline, CDR1 is SGHTA and CDR2 is FQGNSA. This CDR3 region has 14 residues. Trimming at V came to 5 bases and at J to 5 bases, leaving 5 bases not matched to a gene. The CDR3 DNA sequence: TGTGCCAGCAGCCGGGGGGGCTTGAACAATGAGCAGTTCTTC. Translating it yields CASSRGGLNNEQFF.

V is TRBV5-1 and J is TRBJ1-4; maybe TRBD1 (5 bases). The CDR3 is 13 amino acids. CDR1 is SGHRS and CDR2 is YFSETQ in the germline V gene. V dropped 4 bases and J dropped 5 bases, with 9 bases sitting between them. The CDR3 region is CASSPGWNEKLFF. The CDR3 DNA reads TGCGCCAGCAGCCCAGGGTGGAATGAAAAACTGTTTTTT.

V and J are TRBV2 and TRBJ2-1, with TRBD2 matching over 9 bases. Per the germline V gene, CDR1 is SNHLY and CDR2 is FYNNEI. V shed 6 bases, J shed 7 bases, and the junction held 4 bases outside the gene matches. The CDR3 sequence is 13 residues long. The CDR3 spells CASRVAGDNEQFF. As DNA, the CDR3 is TGTGCCAGCAGAGTAGCGGGAGATAATGAGCAGTTCTTC.